This is a list of T cell receptor beta chains from one sample in a study of blood T cell repertoires in COVID-19. Profiled with immunoSEQ multiplex PCR; TCRdb holds only in-frame clones, not every one. Of fewer than 180,000 clones in the sample, approximately 86% were seen once. Material: peripheral blood. Receptor source: a woman aged 60-70 years with active or convalescent COVID-19. CDR3s include the opening cysteine and the closing phenylalanine or tryptophan. A D gene is named only where the DNA matches it firmly. Clone size is shown for a subset of rows, as once, few, many or a class of expanded clone.

J gene: TRBJ2-3; clone size: once; V gene: TRBV27; D gene: NA; CDR3 DNA: TGTGCCAGCAGTTTTAAACTCTCGGGCACAGATACGCAGTATTTT; CDR3 protein: CASSFKLSGTDTQYF
J gene: TRBJ2-1; clone size: NA; V gene: TRBV13; D gene: NA; CDR3 DNA: TGTGCCAGCAGCTTAGGCCGTACAGGGTACAATGAGCAGTTCTTC; CDR3 protein: CASSLGRTGYNEQFF
J gene: TRBJ2-5; clone size: once; V gene: TRBV7-2; D gene: NA; CDR3 DNA: TGTGCCAGCAGCTTAGCCTTAGATGCCCAAGAGACCCAGTACTTC; CDR3 protein: CASSLALDAQETQYF
J gene: TRBJ1-3; clone size: NA; V gene: TRBV10-1; D gene: NA; CDR3 DNA: TGCGCCAGCAGTGAGTCTGCGTCCTCTGGAAACACCATATATTTT; CDR3 protein: CASSESASSGNTIYF
J gene: TRBJ1-2; clone size: NA; V gene: TRBV6-2/TRBV6-3; D gene: TRBD1; CDR3 DNA: TGTGCCAGCAGCTTAGGGACAGGCGGAGGCTACACCTTC; CDR3 protein: CASSLGTGGGYTF
J gene: TRBJ2-2; clone size: NA; V gene: TRBV12-5; D gene: TRBD1; CDR3 DNA: TGTGCTAGTGGTTTGCCCCCGATCTCGACAGGGGGCCCCAACACCGGGGAGCTGTTTTTT; CDR3 protein: CASGLPPISTGGPNTGELFF
J gene: TRBJ1-1; clone size: NA; V gene: TRBV6-1; D gene: TRBD1; CDR3 DNA: TGTGCCAGCAGTGAAGTGGGACAGCCGGGGTATTTTAGAGCTTTCTTT; CDR3 protein: CASSEVGQPGYFRAFF
J gene: TRBJ1-3; clone size: NA; V gene: TRBV19; D gene: NA; CDR3 DNA: TGTGCCAGTAGTATAGTCCACGACATGGTTGGAAACACCATATATTTT; CDR3 protein: CASSIVHDMVGNTIYF
J gene: TRBJ2-3; clone size: NA; V gene: TRBV7-2; D gene: NA; CDR3 DNA: TGTGCCAGCAGCTTAGACTACCTCCGGGGCACAGATACGCAGTATTTT; CDR3 protein: CASSLDYLRGTDTQYF
J gene: TRBJ1-1; clone size: NA; V gene: TRBV27; D gene: TRBD1; CDR3 DNA: TGTGCCAGCAGTTATTTACAGGGGGCGCAAGCTTTCTTT; CDR3 protein: CASSYLQGAQAFF
J gene: TRBJ2-2; clone size: NA; V gene: TRBV2; D gene: NA; CDR3 DNA: TGTGCCAGCAGTGAGTCAGGCACCGGGGAGCTGTTTTTT; CDR3 protein: CASSESGTGELFF
J gene: TRBJ1-5; clone size: NA; V gene: TRBV6-5; D gene: NA; CDR3 DNA: TGTGCCAGCAGCAAAGACAGGTGGAGCAATCAGCCCCAGCATTTT; CDR3 protein: CASSKDRWSNQPQHF
J gene: TRBJ2-2; clone size: NA; V gene: TRBV7-6; D gene: NA; CDR3 DNA: TGTGCCAGCAGCTTCGGAGACGGGGAGCTGTTTTTT; CDR3 protein: CASSFGDGELFF
J gene: TRBJ1-6; clone size: NA; V gene: TRBV11-2; D gene: NA; CDR3 DNA: TGTGCCAGCAGCTTAGATCGGATTGGGCTTTCACCCCTCCACTTT; CDR3 protein: CASSLDRIGLSPLHF
J gene: TRBJ2-5; clone size: NA; V gene: TRBV10-3; D gene: TRBD2; CDR3 DNA: TGTGCCACCCAGACTAGCGGGGGGCAAGAGACCCAGTACTTC; CDR3 protein: CATQTSGGQETQYF
J gene: TRBJ1-6; clone size: NA; V gene: TRBV7-6; D gene: NA; CDR3 DNA: TGTGCCAGCAGCTTAGCGCACGGGGGGGGCAATTCACCCCTCCACTTT; CDR3 protein: CASSLAHGGGNSPLHF
J gene: TRBJ1-5; clone size: NA; V gene: TRBV12-3/TRBV12-4; D gene: TRBD1; CDR3 DNA: TGTGCCAGCAGTTACGACAGGGATCAGCCCCAGCATTTT; CDR3 protein: CASSYDRDQPQHF
J gene: TRBJ1-5; clone size: NA; V gene: TRBV10-3; D gene: NA; CDR3 DNA: TGTGCCATCAGTGATGAAACAGGCGGTCAGCCCCAGCATTTT; CDR3 protein: CAISDETGGQPQHF